This note documents a single TCR beta chain sequence. Its cognate antigen has yet to be identified. Nothing much larger sits one base from this clone, and base qualities are not available. These data originate in a study of blood T cell repertoires in COVID-19 (TCRdb year 2020). Regarding the study in general: Samples covering the acute and convalescent phases of COVID-19 were provided by collaborators in the United States, Italy and Spain. The prospective study material was composed of cDNA or gDNA derived from T cells, B-cell-depleted T cells, or PBMCs. The dataset comprised deeply sampled blood TCRbeta repertoires from subjects exposed to, actively infected with, or recovered from COVID-19. The repertoires were released in a freely available public database intended as a resource for research on the immune response to SARS-CoV-2. The samples were drawn from the first 160 participants of the ongoing ImmuneRACE study and from over 950 subjects provided by 6 global collaborators. Nearly every sample came with metadata listing a de-identified subject ID, COVID-19 status, age in years and sex. Where HLA class I and class II types were available, the types were taken from metadata supplied by the sample provider, not from assay-based typing. Findings and caveats that apply to the study as a whole: Clinical and demographic metadata were provided uncurated, with the amount varying by source and participant.

Whole blood was collected in K2EDTA tubes by collaborating institutions according to the institutions' own protocols. For TCRbeta analysis, collaborator samples were shipped as frozen whole blood, as isolated PBMCs, or as DNA extracted from either sample type. TCRbeta CDR3 regions were amplified from genomic DNA using the immunoSEQ Assay, a bias-controlled multiplex PCR. The authors' analysis ran thus. Nucleated cell counts per sample were estimated from amplification of reference gene primers within the assay. Sequence reads were collapsed and filtered to measure the absolute abundance of every unique TCRbeta CDR3 rearrangement. Productive Simpson clonality was computed per sample as the square root of Simpson's diversity index over productive rearrangements. The table comes from immuneACCESS by way of TCRdb, which keeps in-frame sequences with V and J called. Part of the clones is missing from these tables; in studies checked, under half for an unresolved V gene and the rest for unknown reasons. For V, J and clone size, that table is used; D and trimming come from the DNA. This sample holds about 15,000 clones; around 74% were observed only once. The ten largest clones add up to about 13% of the sample.

The junction carries 15 bases between V and J, which are trimmed by 2 bases and 4 bases respectively. The CDR3 spans 17 residues, from the cysteine through the phenylalanine. Only the CDR3 DNA is retained, 51 bases long and in frame from the first base. CDR1 and CDR2 (LNHNV, YYDKDF) derive from the germline V gene (reference sequence). This TCR derives from a man between 60 and 75 years old with acute or convalescent COVID-19. Sequenced material: peripheral blood. The rearrangement joined TRBV15 to TRBJ2-6; TRBD1 is perhaps the D gene, given 5 matching bases. The nucleotides are TGTGCCACCAGCAGACAGGGATGGTACTCCGGGGCCAACGTCCTGACTTTC. This is translated as CATSRQGWYSGANVLTF.